This T cell receptor beta chain was captured in a study of blood T cell repertoires in COVID-19. Study summary: Samples representing acute and convalescent COVID-19 were sourced from the United States, Italy and Spain. Sample material is recorded as cDNA or gDNA derived from T cells, B-cell-depleted T cells, or PBMCs.

Source study methods: From reference gene primer amplification, estimates of nucleated cell counts were derived. Method: immunoSEQ multiplex PCR; TCRdb's copy keeps in-frame clones and lacks some. From that table come the V and J calls and clone size; the DNA was used to work out D and trimming. The sample includes under 300,000 clones, around 83% of them seen just once. Germline loops: CDR1 LNHDA, CDR2 SQIVND (reference sequence). This CDR3 spans 12 amino acids. Trimming shortened V by 3 bases and J by 4 bases, and 4 bases separated the two germline ends. The sequencing input was peripheral blood. The source is a man older than 75 with acute or convalescent COVID-19. The chain joins TRBV19 to TRBJ1-5; unclear D gene. The CDR3 is CASSITNQPQHF. CDR3 DNA sequence: TGTGCCAGTAGTATTACTAATCAGCCCCAGCATTTT.